One and the same sample provided the 5 T cell receptor beta chains below, sequenced in a study of T cell repertoires in cytomegalovirus infection. TCRdb ran MiXCR on the reads and lists one entry per CDR3 protein. The sample consists of under 350,000 distinct CDR3 sequences, 8% to 9.5% of them appearing once. The source material was PBMCs. All receptors come from a human donor in good health (CMV status not recorded). Some clones in this sample may be carry-over from other donors' samples.

This chain uses TRBV7-7 with TRBJ2-2, with TRBD2 identical over 8 bases. Germline CDR1 and CDR2: SSHAT and FNYEAQ (reference sequence). The CDR3 contains 15 residues. Trimming cost V 4 bases and J 4 bases; bases outside gene matches: 5. CDR3 coding DNA: TGTGCCAGCAGCTACCGGACTAGCTCCACCGGGGAGCTGTTTTTT. It translates to CASSYRTSSTGELFF. The full variable domain, in which reference TRBV7-7 and TRBJ2-2 provide the parts outside the CDR3, is GAGVSQSPRYKVTKRGQDVTLRCDPISSHATLYWYQQALGQGPEFLTYFNYEAQPDKSGLPSDRFSAERPEGSISTLTIQRTEQRDSAMYRCASSYRTSSTGELFFGEGSRLTVL.

The gene calls are TRBV27 and TRBJ2-2; D call uncertain. CDR1 and CDR2 (germline): MNHEY, SMNVEV (reference sequence). The CDR3 length is 14 residues. The V gene lost 7 bases and the J gene lost 2 bases, with 11 bases spanning the gap. CDR3: CASTFGVNTGELFF. DNA for the CDR3: TGTGCCAGCACCTTTGGGGTCAACACCGGGGAGCTGTTTTTT.

This clonotype came up many times. V usage is TRBV7-2 and J usage is TRBJ2-7; D gene ambiguous. The germline CDR1 and CDR2 sequences are SGHTA and FQGNSA. V was shortened by 1 base and J by 2 bases, with 9 bases between the two germline ends. The length of the CDR3 is 14 residues. CDR3 protein: CASSLGVATYEQYF. CDR3 nucleotide sequence: TGTGCCAGCAGCTTAGGGGTGGCAACCTACGAGCAGTACTTC.

The sample holds one count of this clonotype. A much larger clone lies one base from this, so it may be a read error. CDR3 DNA sequence: TGTGCCAGCAGCTCTAAAGGGGCACAAATTAGCAATCGGCCCCAGCATTTT. It codes for CASSSKGAQISNRPQHF. This chain joins TRBV7-4 and TRBJ1-5; tentative D call: TRBD1 (5 bases). CDR3 length equals 17 residues. The germline CDR1 and CDR2 sequences are SGHVT and SQSDAQ. Full variable domain (remainder filled in from reference TRBV7-4 and TRBJ1-5): GAGVSQSPRYKVAKRGRDVALRCDSISGHVTLYWYRQTLGQGSEVLTYSQSDAQRDKSGRPSGRFSAERPERSVSTLKIQRTEQGDSAVYLCASSSKGAQISNRPQHFGDGTRLSIL.

Here the CDR3 reads CASSPGQVLQETQYF. The CDR3 region has the DNA TGTGCCAGCAGCCCGGGACAGGTACTCCAAGAGACCCAGTACTTC. V is TRBV5-6 and J is TRBJ2-5; TRBD1 matches at 8 bases. The junction had 6 bases not matched to a gene; V was cut back by 4 bases and J by 1 base. CDR1 and CDR2 from the germline V gene are SGHDT and YYEEEE. There are 15 residues in the CDR3.